What follows are 12 T cell receptor beta chains derived from one specimen sequenced in a study of T cells in Graves' hyperthyroidism and ophthalmopathy. There were TCR beta CDR3 regions amplified from RNA transcripts. TCR CDR3 regions were first amplified by RT-PCR with HTBI primers. TCRdb itself ran the multiplex PCR reads through MiXCR, one entry per CDR3 protein. Of 300,000 to 450,000 distinct CDR3 sequences in the sample, around 14% were seen once. Source material: blood. The receptor source for this set is a woman under 30 with Graves' hyperthyroidism that later progressed to Graves' ophthalmopathy.

This clonotype came up many times. The gene calls are TRBV5-1 and TRBJ2-5; 14 bases align to TRBD2. Losses at the gene ends were 0 bases for V and 3 bases for J; bases not matched to a gene: 4. Germline CDR1 reads SGHRS; CDR2 reads YFSETQ. CDR3 size: 17 residues. In nucleotides, the CDR3 is TGCGCCAGCAGCTTGGGCGTGGGACTAGCGGGAGAAGAGACCCAGTACTTC. Protein: CASSLGVGLAGEETQYF.

Comment on this clonotype: This may come from a read error, since a much larger clone is one base off. The CDR3 DNA reads as TGTGCCAGCAGCCACCCGGCCGGGCTTAATGAAGAACTGTTTTTT. This sequence encodes CASSHPAGLNEELFF. The chain employs TRBV28 and TRBJ1-4; D unresolved. Germline V gene sequence: CDR1 MDHEN, CDR2 SYDVKM. The CDR3 length is 15 residues.

The gene calls are TRBV6-1 and TRBJ1-2; 7 nucleotides agree with TRBD1. The germline CDR1 and CDR2 sequences are MNHNS and SASEGT. The CDR3 contains 12 residues. Losses at the gene ends were 8 bases for V and 8 bases for J; bases not matched to a gene: 8. The CDR3 nucleotides are TGTGCCAGCTCTCAGGGGGGGTGGGGCTACACCTTC. This gives the protein CASSQGGWGYTF.

This clonotype was seen ten or more times. The chain uses TRBV11-2 and TRBJ2-1; the D gene could be TRBD1 or TRBD2 (5 bases each). This CDR3 comprises 17 residues. Germline lookup yields CDR1 SGHAT and CDR2 FQNNGV. Trimming removed 5 bases from V and 5 bases from J, with 22 bases in between. CDR3 in amino acids: CASSTLKSGRVDNEQFF. The DNA for the CDR3 is TGTGCCAGCAGCACTCTCAAATCGGGACGGGTGGACAATGAGCAGTTCTTC.

The chain employs TRBV29-1 and TRBJ2-2, with 8 bases fitting TRBD1. Germline V gene data show CDR1 as SQVTM and CDR2 as ANQGSEA. J was trimmed by 0 bases and V by 6 bases; bases with no gene match: 6. The CDR3 is 15 residues long. In nucleotides, the CDR3 is TGCAGCGTCTGGACAGGGACCGCGAACACCGGGGAGCTGTTTTTT. It specifies CSVWTGTANTGELFF.

This clonotype was observed at least ten times. The chain combines TRBV6-1 with TRBJ2-5, with 7 bases lining up with TRBD1. V lost 6 bases to trimming and J lost 5 bases; unmatched junction nucleotides: 12. Germline V gene lookup returns CDR1 MNHNS and CDR2 SASEGT. This CDR3 is 15 amino acids long. CDR3 coding DNA: TGTGCCAGCAGCCCCACGCGACAGGGATGGGAGACCCAGTACTTC. Translation: CASSPTRQGWETQYF.

The chain recombines TRBV27 with TRBJ2-7, with TRBD2 matching over 14 bases. J was trimmed by 9 bases and V by 6 bases; bases with no gene match: 13. The CDR3 is 16 residues long. CDR1 and CDR2 (germline): MNHEY, SMNVEV (reference sequence). The CDR3 reads CASSRPPGLAGVGQYF. The DNA for the CDR3 is TGTGCCAGCAGCCGCCCGCCGGGACTAGCGGGAGTTGGGCAGTACTTC.

This clonotype was observed a handful of times. The chain couples TRBV24-1 to TRBJ1-2; D is ambiguous. Trimming left V 4 bases short and J 8 bases short, with 7 bases between. Per the germline V gene, CDR1 is KGHDR and CDR2 is SFDVKD. The CDR3 has 11 residues. The CDR3 DNA sequence: TGTGCCACCAGTGACTACAGAGGCTACACCTTC. Amino acids: CATSDYRGYTF.

The gene calls are TRBV14 and TRBJ2-7, with D possibly being TRBD1 or TRBD2 (5 bases each). This CDR3 has 18 amino acids. CDR1 is SGHDN, CDR2 FVKESK, per germline. Between the trimmed V and J ends, which lost 0 bases and 5 bases, there was a span of 23 bases. The CDR3: CASSQDETGTSVPHEQYF. DNA of the CDR3: TGTGCCAGCAGCCAAGACGAAACCGGGACGTCTGTTCCCCACGAGCAGTACTTC.

This clonotype occurred many times. J is TRBJ2-5 and V is TRBV2, with D possibly being TRBD2 (5 bases). Trimming cost V 4 bases and J 10 bases, with 10 bases left between them. The germline gives CDR1 SNHLY, CDR2 FYNNEI. The CDR3 covers 11 residues. The CDR3 protein is CASSVARDQYF. The CDR3 coding sequence is TGTGCCAGCAGTGTCGCCCGGGACCAGTACTTC.

The chain links TRBV19 to TRBJ2-7; a possible D gene is TRBD2 (6 bases). Trimming removed 2 bases from V and 7 bases from J, with 6 bases in between. Germline CDR1 reads LNHDA; CDR2 reads SQIVND (reference sequence). The CDR3 is 11 amino acids. The CDR3 is CASSIRGEQYF. The DNA of the CDR3 is TGTGCCAGTAGTATACGGGGGGAGCAGTACTTC. The entire variable domain, with the rest obtained from reference TRBV19 and TRBJ2-7, is as follows: DGGITQSPKYLFRKEGQNVTLSCEQNLNHDAMYWYRQDPGQGLRLIYYSQIVNDFQKGDIAEGYSVSREKKESFPLTVTSAQKNPTAFYLCASSIRGEQYFGPGTRLTVT.

This clonotype was counted at least ten times. Mismatch with germline at one junction end may stem from a read error. The chain joins TRBV11-2 to TRBJ2-5; D is possibly TRBD1 or TRBD2 (5 bases each). The CDR3 runs 12 residues. The germline V gene has CDR1 SGHAT and CDR2 FQNNGV. CDR3 sequence reads: CASSLDWGSPNF. DNA for the CDR3: TGTGCCAGCAGCTTAGATTGGGGGAGTCCGAACTTC.